This TCR beta chain was identified in a study of beta chain features in type 1 diabetes. The germline V gene has CDR1 LGHNA and CDR2 YNFKEQ. V was pared by 1 base and J by 3 bases, with 9 bases between. This CDR3 is 14 amino acids long. TCRB transcripts that were expressed got sequenced, as all of the isolated RNA had been reverse transcribed. Samples of naive, central memory and regulatory T cells yielded a mean of about 3.7 million reads. The repertoire was sequenced with immunoSEQ multiplex PCR; TCRdb's copy has only in-frame clones and lacks some. The sample has roughly 450,000 clones, about 10% seen once. Study-level points and caveats: The naive, central memory and Treg TCRB repertoires showed an apparent similarity that was greater among patients than among healthy donors.

With respect to this clone: The antigen is undetermined.

The sequence derives from a woman under 30 in good health. The genes are TRBV4-2 and TRBJ2-5; D uncertain. The sequencing sample was made of naive CD4+ T cells from blood. The CDR3 DNA follows: TGTGCCAGCAGCCAAGTAGGGATTAAAGAGACCCAGTACTTC. This sequence encodes CASSQVGIKETQYF.